These 18 T cell receptor beta chains were all obtained from the same sample, sequenced in a study of blood T cell repertoires in COVID-19. Generated by immunoSEQ multiplex PCR, the TCRdb table keeps only in-frame clones and is missing some. There are approximately 200,000 clones in the sample; about nine tenths occur only once, and approximately 2.1% lies in the top ten. The specimen sequenced was PBMCs or T cells enriched from blood (not recorded which). Source of these receptors: a woman under 40 who had recovered from COVID-19.

V usage is TRBV27 and J usage is TRBJ2-7; D possibly corresponds to TRBD1 (5 bases). Germline lookup yields CDR1 MNHEY and CDR2 SMNVEV (reference sequence). CDR3 size: 15 residues. Trimming cost V 2 bases and J 3 bases, with 14 bases left between them. The CDR3 region is CASSLEYPQGYEQYF. In DNA form, the CDR3 reads TGTGCCAGCAGTTTAGAATACCCTCAGGGCTACGAGCAGTACTTC.

This clone was detected only once. This chain uses TRBV6-5 with TRBJ2-3, with 8 bases that match TRBD2. From germline, CDR1 is MNHEY and CDR2 SVGAGI. The CDR3 contains 15 residues. Losses at the gene ends were 6 bases for V and 4 bases for J; bases not matched to a gene: 9. CDR3 nucleotide sequence: TGTGCCAGCAGCCCCCCCAGCGGGGGTCCAGATACGCAGTATTTT. This gives the protein CASSPPSGGPDTQYF.

This chain links TRBV7-6 with TRBJ2-3; D is ambiguous. Germline V gives CDR1 SGHVS, CDR2 FNYEAQ. The CDR3 extends over 13 amino acids. V dropped 1 base and J dropped 6 bases, with 8 bases sitting between them. CDR3 nucleotide sequence: TGTGCCAGCAGCTTAGATTCTATGGATACGCAGTATTTT. It codes for CASSLDSMDTQYF.

The chain is built from TRBV11-1 and TRBJ1-3; D not certain. The V end was cut by 3 bases, the J end by 9 bases, with 12 bases between. The CDR3 sequence is 13 residues long. Per germline, CDR1 SGHAT and CDR2 FQDESV (reference sequence). This chain's CDR3 is CASSFSESGTIYF. The CDR3 bases are TGTGCCAGCAGCTTCTCCGAGTCGGGCACCATATATTTT.

The gene calls are TRBV18 and TRBJ2-3; TRBD1 is a possible D gene (6 bases). The CDR3 length is 15 residues. The V end was cut by 5 bases, the J end by 11 bases, with 23 bases between. Germline loops: CDR1 KGHSH, CDR2 LQKENI. The CDR3 nucleotides are TGTGCCAGCTCAACCACAGGGCCGACTCTGGGGGAGCAGTATTTT. It codes for CASSTTGPTLGEQYF. Filled out from reference TRBV18 and TRBJ2-3, the complete variable domain reads NAGVMQNPRHLVRRRGQEARLRCSPMKGHSHVYWYRQLPEEGLKFMVYLQKENIIDESGMPKERFSAEFPKEGPSILRIQQVVRGDSAAYFCASSTTGPTLGEQYFGPGTRLTVL.

This chain joins TRBV3-1 (or the pseudogene TRBV3-2) and TRBJ1-2, with D maybe TRBD1 (6 bases). The CDR3 sequence is 11 residues long. The ends were cut back, 3 bases at V and 9 bases at J, with 8 bases in the middle. CDR1 is LGHDT, CDR2 YNNKEL, per germline (reference sequence). CDR3 coding DNA: TGTGCCAGCAGCCAGGGGACACGCTACACCTTC. Translation gives CASSQGTRYTF.

In its sample, this clone was seen once. This rearrangement joins TRBV7-3 to TRBJ2-5; D ambiguous. The length of the CDR3 is 13 residues. V dropped 5 bases and J dropped 0 bases, with 7 bases sitting between them. Germline CDR1 and CDR2: SGHTA and FQGTGA. The CDR3 sequence is CASSTQYQETQYF. In DNA, the CDR3 is TGTGCCAGCAGCACCCAGTACCAAGAGACCCAGTACTTC.

The genes are TRBV6-5 and TRBJ2-7, with 10 bases identical to TRBD2. V lost 6 bases, J lost 3 bases, and 2 bases stayed unmatched. Germline loops: CDR1 MNHEY, CDR2 SVGAGI. This CDR3 spans 13 amino acids. This CDR3 reads CASRGLAVYEQYF. In DNA form, the CDR3 reads TGTGCCAGCAGAGGACTAGCGGTCTACGAGCAGTACTTC.

This clone was counted a single time. V usage is TRBV6-4 and J usage is TRBJ2-5; 10 bases are shared with TRBD1. CDR1 and CDR2 from the germline V gene are MRHNA and SNTAGT. CDR3 length: 13 amino acids. V was pared by 4 bases and J by 5 bases, with 1 base of the junction left unmatched. The chain's CDR3 is CASSGDRGETQYF. The CDR3 DNA follows: TGTGCCAGCAGTGGGGACAGGGGTGAGACCCAGTACTTC.

The chain is built from TRBV6-5 and TRBJ1-2; D perhaps matches TRBD1 (5 bases). Germline CDR1 and CDR2: MNHEY and SVGAGI. V lost 0 bases and J 1 base, leaving 12 bases between the germline ends. This CDR3 has 16 residues. The CDR3 loop is CASSYSGRRGNYGYTF. CDR3 DNA: TGTGCCAGCAGTTACTCGGGGAGGAGGGGTAACTATGGCTACACCTTC.

The CDR3 sequence: CATQSDSFTEAFF. For the CDR3, the DNA is TGTGCCACCCAGTCGGACAGCTTCACTGAAGCTTTCTTT. The V gene is TRBV12-3 or TRBV12-4, the J gene TRBJ1-1, with D tentatively TRBD1 (6 bases). The CDR3 covers 13 residues. The ends were cut back, 10 bases at V and 4 bases at J, with 16 bases in the middle.

About this clone: An end of the junction does not agree with germline; a read error may underlie this. V is TRBV7-8 and J is TRBJ1-2, with a tentative D call TRBD1 (5 bases). The CDR3 spans 12 residues. The germline CDR1 and CDR2 sequences are SGHVS and FQNEAQ. CDR3 in amino acids: CASSLGGRSLSF. CDR3 coding DNA: TGTGCCAGCAGCTTGGGGGGACGGTCCTTATCCTTC.

This chain joins TRBV3-1 (or the pseudogene TRBV3-2) and TRBJ1-6; no clear D gene. Germline lookup yields CDR1 LGHDT and CDR2 YNNKEL (reference sequence). The V end lost 3 bases, the J end lost 7 bases, and 7 bases lay between the germline ends. The CDR3 is 13 amino acids. The CDR3 spells CASSQLLNSPLHF. DNA for the CDR3: TGTGCCAGCAGCCAGCTACTCAATTCACCCCTCCACTTT.

This clone was recorded a few times. J is TRBJ2-7 and V is TRBV14; 13 positions match TRBD2. The CDR3 sequence is 18 residues long. The V segment lost 4 bases and the J segment 3 bases; nucleotides outside the gene matches: 12. The germline gives CDR1 SGHDN, CDR2 FVKESK. The CDR3 region is CASSRRWGLAGILYEQYF. The CDR3, as DNA: TGTGCCAGCAGCCGTCGGTGGGGACTAGCGGGAATCCTCTACGAGCAGTACTTC.

The chain has TRBV5-4 and TRBJ2-5; TRBD2 aligns across 7 bases. The CDR3 is 16 amino acids. With V trimmed by 3 bases and J by 4 bases, 12 bases remained unmatched. Germline V CDR1 and CDR2: SGHNT, YYREEE (reference sequence). CDR3 sequence (DNA): TGTGCCAGCAGCTCCTGGGGGGGTAGTTCGGCAGAGACCCAGTACTTC. Amino acids: CASSSWGGSSAETQYF. The complete variable domain, with remaining parts taken from reference TRBV5-4 and TRBJ2-5, reads ETGVTQSPTHLIKTRGQQVTLRCSSQSGHNTVSWYQQALGQGPQFIFQYYREEENGRGNFPPRFSGLQFPNYSSELNVNALELDDSALYLCASSSWGGSSAETQYFGPGTRLLVL.

The gene calls are TRBV7-2 and TRBJ1-1; 9 bases align to TRBD1. CDR1 and CDR2 (germline): SGHTA, FQGNSA. V was clipped by 4 bases and J by 7 bases; unmatched bases: 4. This CDR3 has 13 amino acids. As DNA, the CDR3 is TGTGCCAGCAGCTGGGACAGGGACGATGAAGCTTTCTTT. It yields the protein CASSWDRDDEAFF.

V gene TRBV6-5 combines with J gene TRBJ1-1, with D unresolved. CDR1 and CDR2 from the germline V gene are MNHEY and SVGAGI. The germline V and J ends were trimmed by 8 bases and 2 bases, with 9 bases remaining between them. There are 12 residues in the CDR3. CDR3 in amino acids: CASVGANTEAFF. In DNA, the CDR3 is TGTGCCAGCGTCGGAGCAAACACTGAAGCTTTCTTT.

V is TRBV2 and J is TRBJ2-3, with TRBD1 matching over 10 bases. The germline CDR1 and CDR2 sequences are SNHLY and FYNNEI. J lost 5 bases, V lost 6 bases, and 5 bases had no gene match. This CDR3 spans 14 amino acids. As DNA, the CDR3 is TGTGCCAGCAGGGGACAGGGGTGGGTAGATACGCAGTATTTT. It codes for CASRGQGWVDTQYF.